This TCR beta chain appears in the sequencing data of a study of identical twins (dated by TCRdb to 2015 to 2016). Context from the whole study: TCR alpha and beta repertoires from monozygotic twins, unrelated adults of various ages and cord blood were deep-sequenced to test whether fetal clonotypes persist. To rule out contamination, replicate twin experiments were performed at different times with different library preparation protocols. Overall study outcomes, separate from this receptor: Compared with coincidental sharing between unrelated individuals, out-of-frame TCR alpha sequences shared between twins showed an excess of sequences with low generation probability. Abundant cord blood beta clonotypes had fewer insertions, young adult naive repertoires showed a similar but weaker trend, and memory repertoires showed no such trend. Because the same donors could not be followed over many years, conclusions were based on cross-sectional statistical analysis. In beta out-of-frame sequences, excess twin sharing was weaker, because having fewer shared sequences lowered the signal-to-noise ratio. In monozygotic twins, out-of-frame TCR alpha sharing was systematically underestimated by recombination models, although the models agreed with sharing between unrelated individuals. Zero-insertion analyses could be partly confounded by invariant T cells such as MAIT and iNKT, although diverse VJ usage argued against such confounding for most clonotypes.

This clonotype was picked up a small number of times. Its antigen specificity is not known. One base away there is no much larger clone; base qualities are not given. Every donor was a healthy Caucasian. Three pairs of female monozygotic twins, all aged 18 to 29 years, were included in the twin cohort. Miltenyi CD45RO+ enrichment and human naive T-cell isolation kits were used to isolate memory (CD45RO+) and naive T cells from PBMC. Libraries were prepared through 5' RACE. Data came from an Illumina HiSeq 2000. A universal primer binding site was introduced by template switching, and a unique molecular identifier was present in the final cDNA, enabling accurate counting of TCR cDNA molecules. Specific primers in the conserved constant-segment region were used to synthesize first-strand cDNA for TCR alpha and beta chains. Each cDNA library was double barcoded, with a SMART-Mk sample barcode plus Illumina barcodes, to control for contamination. TruSeq adapter sequences, together with Illumina sample barcodes, were added in two successive PCR steps. The Illumina HiSeq platform was used with custom primers to sequence TCR alpha and beta cDNA libraries. Per the original workflow: Raw reads were processed with MiGEC to extract unique molecular identifiers, and MiXCR was used to determine CDR3 positions. Recombination models were inferred per individual with the repgenHMM and IGoR tools using an EM algorithm. Shared clonotypes were analyzed with the tcR package in R, and sharing was normalized by the product of cloneset sizes. Out-of-frame nonproductive sequences were analyzed to study raw recombination free of thymic and clonal selection effects. Using fastp trimming at Q25 and MiXCR clonotype assembly, TCRdb reanalyzed the public sequencing data and kept in-frame beta chains. Under each unique CDR3 protein, matching rows form one entry showing the most common genes and DNA. The V and J calls were determined by TCRdb, not by the authors. The sample table shows a few hundred thousand distinct CDR3 sequences, and about 8.1% are seen once. In total, the top ten clones hold more than 2% of the sample.

The sample also formed part of further work on yellow fever vaccine responses in identical twins. As the second publication notes: According to the authors, in identical twins the way T cells responded to vaccination appeared partly convergent and partly personalized. Focusing on identical twins, the study followed the T cell clones that responded to the vaccine, and did so with precision.

The material sequenced was memory (CD45RO+) T cells sorted from blood. The sample's cell subset or site label is to be understood as: CD45RO+ enriched T cells. The receptor's source is a woman aged 18-29 years in good health.

CDR3 loop: CATSDPDSPIQYF. In nucleotide form, the sequence is TGTGCCACCAGTGATCCTGACAGCCCCATTCAGTACTTC. The chain was built from TRBV24-1 and TRBJ2-4, with TRBD1 perhaps the D gene, on 5 matching bases. A distance of 11 bases separates the germline ends of V and J, which lose 3 bases and 9 bases respectively. CDR1 and CDR2 are drawn from the germline V gene: KGHDR, SFDVKD. The CDR3 has 13 amino acids, counting the end cysteine and phenylalanine. Of all the DNA, just the CDR3 is kept, 39 bases in frame from base 1.